One sample yielded the 15 T cell receptor beta chains listed below, sequenced in a study of CD8+ T cells in alopecia areata. Sequencing templates came from extracted RNA that was reverse transcribed into cDNA. The assay was immunoSEQ multiplex PCR, and TCRdb's table has in-frame clones only and misses some. The table has about 200,000 clones, roughly two fifths seen once. Indicated treatment: oral pan-JAK inhibitor, 5-10 mg twice daily. This specimen was CD4+ T cells sorted from blood, taken at approximately week 30, from a patient treated with tofacitinib. All receptors come from a human donor with alopecia areata.

V and J are TRBV19 and TRBJ1-3; D unresolved. The germline CDR1 and CDR2 sequences are LNHDA and SQIVND (reference sequence). The V end was cut by 5 bases, the J end by 0 bases, with 11 bases between. This CDR3 comprises 15 residues. The CDR3 sequence: CASSPDGGSGNTIYF. DNA for the CDR3: TGTGCCAGTAGTCCGGACGGTGGCTCTGGAAACACCATATATTTT.

The gene calls are TRBV2 and TRBJ1-1; D not certain. The CDR3 extends over 15 amino acids. V lost 6 bases and J 1 base, leaving 15 bases between the germline ends. Germline assignment: CDR1 SNHLY and CDR2 FYNNEI. CDR3 region: CASSLLRVGNTEAFF. The CDR3 DNA is TGTGCCAGCAGCCTCCTAAGGGTCGGGAACACTGAAGCTTTCTTT.

The chain carries TRBV2 and TRBJ2-7; 9 nucleotides match TRBD1. CDR3 length: 15 residues. V was pared by 2 bases and J by 7 bases, with 9 bases of the junction left unmatched. Germline values: CDR1 SNHLY, CDR2 FYNNEI. The CDR3 nucleotides are TGTGCCAGCAGTGAACGGTTGACAGGGGGTAGGGAGCAGTACTTC. It translates to CASSERLTGGREQYF.

This chain joins TRBV2 and TRBJ1-5; 8 bases fit TRBD1. The J segment lost 0 bases and the V segment lost 6 bases, leaving 10 bases of the junction unmatched. CDR3 length: 17 amino acids. CDR1 is SNHLY, CDR2 FYNNEI, per germline. CDR3: CASRDREGWNSNQPQHF. Written as DNA, the CDR3 is TGTGCCAGCAGGGACAGGGAGGGGTGGAATAGCAATCAGCCCCAGCATTTT.

The CDR3 DNA follows: TGTGCCAGCAGCCCTGGATCCTTTGTCATCGAGCAGTACTTC. This sequence encodes CASSPGSFVIEQYF. The chain joins TRBV6-5 to TRBJ2-7; D ambiguous. The V end was cut by 6 bases, the J end by 6 bases, with 18 bases between. CDR3 size: 14 residues. Germline CDR1 is MNHEY and CDR2 is SVGAGI.

This clone was seen only a few times. V gene TRBV30 combines with J gene TRBJ2-5; perhaps D is TRBD1 or TRBD2 (5 bases each). The germline CDR1 and CDR2 sequences are GTSNPN and SVGIG (reference sequence). V gave up 0 bases and J gave up 1 base, with 6 bases separating them. The CDR3 spans 13 residues. CDR3 residues: CAWSVGAQETQYF. In DNA, the CDR3 is TGTGCCTGGAGTGTCGGGGCCCAAGAGACCCAGTACTTC.

The V gene is TRBV7-3, the J gene TRBJ1-2; D not certain. Germline V lookup: CDR1 SGHTA, CDR2 FQGTGA. CDR3 size: 13 residues. V gave up 1 base and J gave up 5 bases, with 8 bases separating them. The CDR3, as DNA: TGTGCCAGCAGCTTAAATAGCGCTTATGGCTACACCTTC. This gives the protein CASSLNSAYGYTF. Looking up the rest from reference TRBV7-3 and TRBJ1-2 gives the full variable domain: GAGVSQTPSNKVTEKGKYVELRCDPISGHTALYWYRQSLGQGPEFLIYFQGTGAADDSGLPNDRFFAVRPEGSVSTLKIQRTERGDSAVYLCASSLNSAYGYTFGSGTRLTVV.

This clone was observed once. The chain joins TRBV7-3 to TRBJ1-2; D is ambiguous. This CDR3 is built from 11 residues. The germline V gene has CDR1 SGHTA and CDR2 FQGTGA. V was clipped by 8 bases and J by 4 bases, with 8 bases between them. The chain's CDR3 is CASQPSYGYTF. The CDR3, as DNA: TGTGCCAGCCAACCGAGCTATGGCTACACCTTC.

V and J are TRBV19 and TRBJ1-1, with D possibly matching TRBD1 (5 bases). Germline V gene sequence: CDR1 LNHDA, CDR2 SQIVND (reference sequence). The CDR3 covers 17 residues. V lost 3 bases and J 8 bases, leaving 25 bases between the germline ends. The chain's CDR3 is CASSIRSSTGTPPEAFF. DNA of the CDR3: TGTGCCAGTAGTATTAGGTCTTCCACCGGGACTCCACCCGAAGCTTTCTTT.

This clone was found a few times. The genes are TRBV29-1 and TRBJ1-2; the D is unclear. Germline lookup yields CDR1 SQVTM and CDR2 ANQGSEA. This CDR3 has 14 amino acids. The V and J ends lost 0 bases and 8 bases respectively, with 16 bases between them. CDR3 DNA sequence: TGCAGCGTTGAAGATCCCAGGTCCGCTAGAGGCTACACCTTC. Translated: CSVEDPRSARGYTF.

The V call is TRBV30, the J call TRBJ1-3; a weak D match, TRBD1 (6 bases). The CDR3 sequence is 15 residues long. Per germline, CDR1 GTSNPN and CDR2 SVGIG (reference sequence). V was cut by 2 bases and J by 0 bases, with 11 bases left in between. The CDR3 reads CAWSRDTNSGNTIYF. In DNA, the CDR3 is TGTGCCTGGAGTCGGGACACCAACTCTGGAAACACCATATATTTT.

This clone occurred a few times. The V call is TRBV6-5, the J call TRBJ1-2, with 7 bases fitting TRBD1. This CDR3 has 13 residues. The V gene end was trimmed by 6 bases and the J gene end by 4 bases; junction bases not matched to a gene: 5. CDR1 is MNHEY and CDR2 is SVGAGI in the germline V gene. CDR3 nucleotide sequence: TGTGCCAGCAGGGGACAGTTATTCTATGGCTACACCTTC. Translated, it gives CASRGQLFYGYTF.

This chain links TRBV21-1 with TRBJ1-1. TRBV21-1 counts as a pseudogene. This CDR3 is built from 13 residues. The CDR3 DNA reads TGTGCCAGCAGCAAAGAAGCGAACACTGAAGCTTTCTTT. Translated: CASSKEANTEAFF.

This clone was found a few times. V and J are TRBV7-9 and TRBJ1-2, with 7 bases aligning to TRBD1. J was trimmed by 3 bases and V by 5 bases; bases with no gene match: 3. This CDR3 comprises 13 residues. In germline, CDR1 is SEHNR, CDR2 FQNEAQ (reference sequence). The CDR3 here is CASSQGTDYGYTF. CDR3 in DNA: TGTGCCAGCAGCCAAGGGACAGACTATGGCTACACCTTC.

The rearrangement links TRBV4-1 to TRBJ2-6, with 8 nucleotides matching TRBD1. J gave up 0 bases and V 7 bases, and 8 bases lay outside the gene matches. CDR1 and CDR2 (germline): MGHRA, YSYEKL. The CDR3 sequence is 17 residues long. The CDR3 DNA reads TGCGCCAGCACAAGGGGACAGGCCCACTCTGGGGCCAACGTCCTGACTTTC. Translation gives CASTRGQAHSGANVLTF.